The TCR beta chain under discussion was sequenced for a study of radiation and T cells in renal cell carcinoma. Stated time point: blood 4 weeks post-SBRT, at nephrectomy. Treatment specified: 15 Gy SBRT to primary tumor, nephrectomy 4 weeks later. Repertoires were generated with immunoSEQ multiplex PCR, while TCRdb's copy carries only in-frame clones and drops some. The sample carries 140,000 or so clones, less than 90% recorded once. Details on this clone: Its matching antigen is unknown.

CDR3 size: 14 residues. V was clipped by 11 bases and J by 0 bases, with 14 bases between them. Germline V lookup: CDR1 MNHEY, CDR2 SVGAGI. General study results and limits: Pretreatment tumor biopsies were lacking, so baseline clonotypes are unknown.

Sequences were derived from blood, sampled from a patient whose treatment included radiotherapy and nephrectomy. The chain employs TRBV6-5 and TRBJ1-5; perhaps TRBD1 as D (6 bases). The TCR was taken from a woman in her 50s with renal cell carcinoma. The CDR3 sequence: CASSGADSNQPQHF. The CDR3 DNA reads TGTGCCTCGTCAGGGGCTGATAGCAATCAGCCCCAGCATTTT.